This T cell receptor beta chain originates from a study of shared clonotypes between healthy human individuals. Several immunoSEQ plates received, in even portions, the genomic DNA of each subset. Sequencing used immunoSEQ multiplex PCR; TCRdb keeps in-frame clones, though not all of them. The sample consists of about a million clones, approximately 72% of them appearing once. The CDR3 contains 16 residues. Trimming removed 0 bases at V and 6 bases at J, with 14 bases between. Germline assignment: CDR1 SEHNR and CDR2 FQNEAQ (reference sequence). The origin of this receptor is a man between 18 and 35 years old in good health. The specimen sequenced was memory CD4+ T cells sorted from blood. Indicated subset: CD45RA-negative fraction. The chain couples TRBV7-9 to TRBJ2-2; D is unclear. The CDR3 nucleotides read TGTGCCAGCAGCTTAGCCCCAGCGACTCCGTCCGGGGAGCTGTTTTTT. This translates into CASSLAPATPSGELFF.